Sequencing of this T cell receptor (beta chain) was carried out in a study of shared clonotypes between healthy human individuals. Germline lookup yields CDR1 SGHRS and CDR2 YFSETQ. The CDR3 is 14 amino acids. TCRdb's table, derived via immunoSEQ multiplex PCR, lists solely in-frame clones and lacks some. The sample consists of around 500,000 clones, 70% to 80% of them appearing once. This clone came up once. The source of this sequence is a woman between 40 and 50 years old in good health. Some clones in this sample may be carry-over from other donors' samples. Sequenced sample: PBMCs. The genes are TRBV5-1 and TRBJ2-5; D is unresolved. The DNA end favors TRBJ2-7, so the J call may be wrong. The CDR3 nucleotides read TGCGCCAGCAGCTTGGGACTCCTAGAGTACGAGCAGTACTTC. Amino acids: CASSLGLLEYEQYF.